This TCR beta chain is from a study of cytomegalovirus exposure and HLA in healthy donors. Study in general: HLA-typed donors contributed some 87 million unique TCRs, which were held in an early data release. Ancestry clustering placed 70% to 90% of roughly 410 genotyped donors in the Caucasian-associated cluster.

The PCR was carried out with 60 Vbeta primers and 13 Jbeta primers. Assay used: immunoSEQ multiplex PCR; TCRdb lists only in-frame clones, some missing. Among 120,000 or so clones listed, about 80% were seen once. Notes on this clone: The antigen remains unidentified.

V lost 5 bases and J lost 2, with 18 bases in between. This CDR3 has 16 amino acids. Germline CDR1 reads SEHNR; CDR2 reads FQNEAQ (reference sequence). Whole-study findings and limits: Researchers reported in a later analysis that a missense DCLRE1C variant was tied to TCR beta V- and J-gene trimming.

This chain joins TRBV7-9 and TRBJ1-2, with a possible D match to TRBD1 (5 bases). The receptor's source is a woman in her sixties in good health and CMV-seropositive. What was sequenced was PBMCs. The CDR3 here is CASSPQRGMVNYGYTF. DNA for the CDR3: TGTGCCAGCAGCCCGCAGCGGGGGATGGTCAACTATGGCTACACCTTC.